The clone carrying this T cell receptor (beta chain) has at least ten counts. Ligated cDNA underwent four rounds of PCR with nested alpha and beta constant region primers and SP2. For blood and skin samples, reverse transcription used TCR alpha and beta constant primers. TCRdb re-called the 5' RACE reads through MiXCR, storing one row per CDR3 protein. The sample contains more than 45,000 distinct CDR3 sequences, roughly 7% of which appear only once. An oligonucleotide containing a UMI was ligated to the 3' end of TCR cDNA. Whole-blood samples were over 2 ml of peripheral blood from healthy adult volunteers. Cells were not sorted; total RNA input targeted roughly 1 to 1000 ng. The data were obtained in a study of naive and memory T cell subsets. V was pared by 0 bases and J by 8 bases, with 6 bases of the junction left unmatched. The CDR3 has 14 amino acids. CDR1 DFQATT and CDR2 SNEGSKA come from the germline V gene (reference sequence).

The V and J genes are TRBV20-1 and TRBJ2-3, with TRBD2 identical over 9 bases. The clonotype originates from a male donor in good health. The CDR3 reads CSARDPGGGVTQYF. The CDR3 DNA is TGCAGTGCTAGAGATCCGGGCGGGGGGGTTACGCAGTATTTT.